One T cell receptor beta chain is described in this entry. Its antigen is currently unknown. The V end was cut by 10 bases, the J end by 1 base, with 23 bases between. CDR3 length: 16 residues. In germline, CDR1 is ENHRY, CDR2 SYGVKD. The data belong to a study of cytomegalovirus exposure and HLA in healthy donors. The primer mix had 60 Vbeta and 13 Jbeta primers. Sequencing was performed with immunoSEQ multiplex PCR; in TCRdb, only in-frame clones are kept and a portion is missing. Its clone listing holds 75,000 to 85,000 clones. The study, taken as a whole, reports: Associated with cytomegalovirus, according to the listing, were 150 to 200 TCR beta chains. In a later analysis, DRB1 alleles had the most associated TCRs; HLA-C alleles the fewest. For most TCR beta V segments, an earlier analysis put the productive rate at about 87% or about 30% of the time.

This chain uses TRBV10-3 with TRBJ2-7; a weak D match, TRBD2 (6 bases). The sequencing input was PBMCs. The receptor comes from a man between 18 and 29 years old in good health and CMV-seropositive. DNA for the CDR3: TGTGCCACCGGGAGTCGTACGGGGACTCAATCCTACGAGCAGTACTTC. It specifies CATGSRTGTQSYEQYF.